The 22 T cell receptor beta chains below come from one sample, sequenced in a study of T cells after posttransplantation cyclophosphamide. This table comes from immunoSEQ multiplex PCR, and its TCRdb copy is limited to in-frame clones, with some not included. This sample comprises tens of thousands of clones, none seen once only. Sequenced sample: PBMCs. The receptors originated from a man aged 35 to 55 in good health, CMV-negative, and a related stem cell transplant donor.

Comments on this clone: Relative to the germline gene, one junction end is altered; a read error may explain this. J is TRBJ2-1 and V is TRBV18; D remains unclear. Germline V CDR1 and CDR2: KGHSH, LQKENI. CDR3 length: 14 amino acids. The CDR3 region has the DNA TGTGCCAGCCCACCACCGGGCAGCTACAATGAGCAGTTCTTC. This encodes CASPPPGSYNEQFF.

The chain recombines TRBV11-2 with TRBJ2-1; 7 bases line up with TRBD1. The CDR3 sequence is 16 residues long. Germline V gene sequence: CDR1 SGHAT, CDR2 FQNNGV. Unmatched junction bases numbered 7, after V lost 1 base and J lost 4 bases. CDR3 in amino acids: CASSLGLGTAYNEQFF. CDR3 in DNA: TGTGCCAGCAGCTTAGGACTTGGGACAGCGTACAATGAGCAGTTCTTC.

This clone was recorded many times. V usage is TRBV2 and J usage is TRBJ2-1, with 11 bases fitting TRBD2. Germline CDR1 SNHLY, CDR2 FYNNEI. The CDR3 length is 14 residues. V was clipped by 10 bases and J by 7 bases; unmatched bases: 9. The CDR3 reads CATLSGRAGNEQFF. In DNA form, the CDR3 reads TGTGCCACCCTTAGCGGGAGGGCCGGTAATGAGCAGTTCTTC.

This clone was seen many times. The chain combines TRBV5-4 with TRBJ2-7; 7 bases fit TRBD2. Germline lookup yields CDR1 SGHNT and CDR2 YYREEE (reference sequence). The CDR3 runs 15 residues. V lost 4 bases to trimming and J lost 2 bases; unmatched junction nucleotides: 9. The CDR3, as DNA: TGTGCCAGCAGCGCCAGGGCGGGAGTCGCCTACGAGCAGTACTTC. Its translation is CASSARAGVAYEQYF.

This clone has a count of ten or more. J is TRBJ2-5 and V is TRBV15, with a weak D call TRBD1 (6 bases). The CDR3 runs 16 residues. Germline V gives CDR1 LNHNV, CDR2 YYDKDF (reference sequence). Trimming took off 5 bases at V and 3 bases at J, with 19 bases between the two ends. The CDR3 DNA reads TGTGCCACCAGCCGAGGTCAGGGGACGAGGGAAGAGACCCAGTACTTC. Residues: CATSRGQGTREETQYF.

The sample holds many counts of this clone. The chain recombines TRBV5-1 with TRBJ1-5, with D perhaps TRBD1 (6 bases). The V end was cut by 4 bases, the J end by 3 bases, with 11 bases between. Per the germline V gene, CDR1 is SGHRS and CDR2 is YFSETQ. This CDR3 has 14 residues. In DNA form, the CDR3 reads TGCGCCAGCAGCCTAGGGGACAACAATCAGCCCCAGCATTTT. Translating it yields CASSLGDNNQPQHF.

At least ten counts were recorded for this clone. The rearrangement uses TRBV2 and TRBJ1-1; maybe TRBD1 (6 bases). The CDR3 sequence is 12 residues long. V was trimmed by 6 bases and J by 8 bases, leaving 13 bases between them. In germline, CDR1 is SNHLY, CDR2 FYNNEI. The CDR3 loop is CASSSGTREAFF. The CDR3 region has the DNA TGTGCCAGCAGCTCCGGGACAAGGGAAGCTTTCTTT.

In its sample, this clone was seen many times. This CDR3 is CASSLVLAGTDTQYF. CDR3 DNA: TGTGCCAGCAGTTTAGTTCTAGCGGGAACAGATACGCAGTATTTT. The chain employs TRBV27 and TRBJ2-3; 9 bases map to TRBD2. With 2 bases clipped from V and 3 bases from J, the junction kept 3 bases outside the gene matches. Germline V lookup: CDR1 MNHEY, CDR2 SMNVEV (reference sequence). The CDR3 spans 15 residues.

The table lists this clone with many counts. The gene calls are TRBV7-2 and TRBJ2-5, with D maybe TRBD2 (6 bases). Trimming left V 3 bases short and J 4 bases short, with 18 bases between. The germline CDR1 and CDR2 sequences are SGHTA and FQGNSA. CDR3 size: 16 residues. The DNA of the CDR3 is TGTGCCAGCAGCTTGGGCGCCTTTGGAGGGAGAGAGACCCAGTACTTC. Translation gives CASSLGAFGGRETQYF.

This clone has at least ten counts. The gene calls are TRBV29-1 and TRBJ1-1; D ambiguous. The CDR3 is 13 residues long. Germline CDR1 and CDR2: SQVTM and ANQGSEA. Trimming cost V 6 bases and J 1 base, with 12 bases left between them. The CDR3 region has the DNA TGCAGCGTACAACGTGACTGGAACACTGAAGCTTTCTTT. Translation gives CSVQRDWNTEAFF.

In its sample, this clone was seen many times. The CDR3 here is CASRGEGSYNEQFF. CDR3 sequence (DNA): TGTGCCAGCAGGGGGGAGGGGAGTTACAATGAGCAGTTCTTC. The chain combines TRBV28 with TRBJ2-1, with 7 bases matching TRBD2. Unmatched junction bases numbered 6, after V lost 6 bases and J lost 4 bases. The CDR3 totals 14 residues. Germline V gene sequence: CDR1 MDHEN, CDR2 SYDVKM.

This clone was detected many times. The V and J genes are TRBV5-5 and TRBJ1-2; tentative D call: TRBD1 (5 bases). Germline V CDR1 and CDR2: SGHKS, YYEKEE (reference sequence). Trimming left V 0 bases short and J 4 bases short, with 13 bases between. The CDR3 covers 15 residues. CDR3 in amino acids: CASSLARKGFYGYTF. CDR3 coding DNA: TGTGCCAGCAGCTTGGCGAGGAAGGGGTTCTATGGCTACACCTTC.

The table lists this clone with many counts. This sequence joins TRBV7-8 and TRBJ2-2; 8 bases agree with TRBD1. V shed 5 bases and J 5 bases; nucleotides not matched to a gene: 10. CDR1 is SGHVS and CDR2 is FQNEAQ in the germline V gene. CDR3 length equals 16 residues. CDR3 nucleotide sequence: TGTGCCAGCAGCCTCCACCAGGGGGCGGCGACCGGGGAGCTGTTTTTT. Encoded protein: CASSLHQGAATGELFF.

This clone was observed many times. The chain carries TRBV7-6 and TRBJ2-1, with unresolved D. V was clipped by 2 bases and J by 0 bases, with 17 bases between them. The germline CDR1 and CDR2 sequences are SGHVS and FNYEAQ. The CDR3 extends over 18 amino acids. The CDR3 coding sequence is TGTGCCAGCAGCTTAATTGAGCAGGCGTACGGCTCCTACAATGAGCAGTTCTTC. Its protein product is CASSLIEQAYGSYNEQFF.

This clone was seen many times. The V and J genes are TRBV30 and TRBJ2-1; 14 bases agree with TRBD2. Trimming removed 0 bases from V and 6 bases from J; junction bases left unmatched: 1. Germline loops: CDR1 GTSNPN, CDR2 SVGIG (reference sequence). The CDR3 runs 15 residues. The CDR3 reads CAWSVGLAGGNEQFF. CDR3 DNA sequence: TGTGCCTGGAGTGTAGGACTAGCGGGGGGCAATGAGCAGTTCTTC.

Ten or more counts support this clone. V is TRBV15 and J is TRBJ2-2; 13 nucleotides align to TRBD2. This CDR3 region has 18 residues. The germline V gene has CDR1 LNHNV and CDR2 YYDKDF (reference sequence). The trim removed 7 bases at V and 4 bases at J, leaving 12 bases unmatched. The CDR3 coding sequence is TGTGCCACCAATTCGGGACTAGCGGGAACGGGGGGCACCGGGGAGCTGTTTTTT. As protein: CATNSGLAGTGGTGELFF.

This clone was detected ten times or more. The chain uses TRBV10-1 and TRBJ2-1, with 8 bases that match TRBD2. This CDR3 region has 18 residues. The germline CDR1 and CDR2 sequences are WNHNN and SYGVQD (reference sequence). Germline trimming cut 0 bases from V and 0 bases from J; bases unmatched to any gene: 7. The CDR3 DNA is TGCGCCAGCAGTGAGTCGGTAGGCAGCGGGAGCTCCTACAATGAGCAGTTCTTC. Amino acids: CASSESVGSGSSYNEQFF.

In this sample, this clone turned up many times. This chain links TRBV6-1 with TRBJ2-7, with TRBD2 matching over 10 bases. The V and J ends lost 7 bases and 4 bases, in that order; junction bases with no gene match: 4. Germline loops: CDR1 MNHNS, CDR2 SASEGT. This CDR3 is built from 13 residues. CDR3 in DNA: TGTGCCAGCATTTTAGCGGGAGGATACGAGCAGTACTTC. Translated, it gives CASILAGGYEQYF.

This clone appeared many times. V usage is TRBV5-4 and J usage is TRBJ2-1, with 7 bases that match TRBD2. This CDR3 contains 16 residues. With 2 bases clipped from V and 0 bases from J, the junction kept 5 bases outside the gene matches. Germline CDR1 reads SGHNT; CDR2 reads YYREEE (reference sequence). The CDR3 spells CASSLRGRNSYNEQFF. CDR3 bases: TGTGCCAGCAGCTTACGCGGGAGAAACTCCTACAATGAGCAGTTCTTC.

This clone appeared many times. This chain uses TRBV5-5 with TRBJ1-1; TRBD1 matches 9 bases. This CDR3 has 14 amino acids. The V gene end was trimmed by 6 bases and the J gene end by 6 bases; junction bases not matched to a gene: 9. Per the germline V gene, CDR1 is SGHKS and CDR2 is YYEKEE (reference sequence). The CDR3 coding sequence is TGTGCCAGCAACTCTCCGGGACAGGGAGCTGAAGCTTTCTTT. Translated: CASNSPGQGAEAFF.

This clone was recorded many times. The genes are TRBV28 and TRBJ1-2; D is uncertain. Germline lookup yields CDR1 MDHEN and CDR2 SYDVKM. There are 11 residues in the CDR3. Between the trimmed V and J ends, which lost 6 bases and 1 base, there was a span of 3 bases. The DNA of the CDR3 is TGTGCCAGCAGACATAACTATGGCTACACCTTC. Translating it yields CASRHNYGYTF.

Ten or more counts support this clone. V usage is TRBV4-1 and J usage is TRBJ2-3; TRBD2 aligns across 14 bases. After removal of 0 bases from V and 1 base from J, the junction contained 0 bases not matched to a gene. In germline, CDR1 is MGHRA, CDR2 YSYEKL. This CDR3 spans 17 amino acids. The CDR3 sequence is CASSQEGLAGGTDTQYF. CDR3 nucleotide sequence: TGCGCCAGCAGCCAAGAGGGACTAGCGGGAGGCACAGATACGCAGTATTTT.